The sequence of this TCR beta chain was determined in a study of T-cell memory formation after mild COVID-19. General observations from the study: Mainly CM and EM harbored the contracting CD4+ clones; mainly EMRA harbored the CD8+ ones.

5'RACE, which relied on constant-segment primers, yielded TCR alpha and TCR beta cDNA libraries carrying sample barcodes and UMIs. TCRdb re-analysed the 5' RACE reads in MiXCR, keeping a single row per CDR3 protein. The sample shows 250,000 to 350,000 distinct CDR3 sequences, around 15% of them seen only once. Unmatched junction bases numbered 9, after V lost 3 bases and J lost 0 bases. CDR1 and CDR2 (germline): SGDLS, YYNGEE. The CDR3 extends over 18 amino acids. This clonotype was found a few times. Its antigen is not known. The chain joins TRBV9 to TRBJ2-6; 7 bases line up with TRBD1. Sequencing input: PBMCs or a T cell subset sorted from them (not recorded which). This clonotype was obtained from a man younger than 30 who had mild COVID-19 (a few samples of this study predate the infection). Cell type and time point are not known. The CDR3 is CASSAGQSLGSGANVLTF. The CDR3 DNA sequence: TGTGCCAGCAGCGCGGGACAGAGTCTGGGCTCTGGGGCCAACGTCCTGACTTTC.